The entry below gives a single T cell receptor beta chain sequence along with its context. Its specificity is not known. Amplified TCR beta CDR3 regions derived from RNA transcripts. The HTBI primer set drove a first-round RT-PCR of the TCR CDR3. Via MiXCR, TCRdb re-called the multiplex PCR reads, giving one row per CDR3 protein. The sample has about 600,000 distinct CDR3 sequences, around 14% seen once. V was clipped by 3 bases and J by 4 bases; unmatched bases: 12. Germline assignment: CDR1 SGHNT and CDR2 YYREEE (reference sequence). The CDR3 totals 16 residues. Patients having uncontrolled infection, another autoimmune disease, pregnancy or lactation were not included. The sample comes from a study of T cells in Graves' hyperthyroidism and ophthalmopathy. Study-wide context: Once the initial diagnosis was made, peripheral blood was obtained before any treatment.

General observations from the study: Researchers report that a 13 V-J model separated ophthalmopathy from stable hyperthyroidism. Ophthalmopathy got predicted by the model a median around 6.6 months before its onset.

The TCR originated in a woman between 18 and 29 years old with Graves' ophthalmopathy. The sample consisted of blood. The rearrangement links TRBV5-4 to TRBJ1-2, with 7 bases identical to TRBD1. The CDR3 nucleotides read TGTGCCAGCAGCTGGGAGGAGGGGGCGCCCGGCTATGGCTACACCTTC. This codes for CASSWEEGAPGYGYTF.